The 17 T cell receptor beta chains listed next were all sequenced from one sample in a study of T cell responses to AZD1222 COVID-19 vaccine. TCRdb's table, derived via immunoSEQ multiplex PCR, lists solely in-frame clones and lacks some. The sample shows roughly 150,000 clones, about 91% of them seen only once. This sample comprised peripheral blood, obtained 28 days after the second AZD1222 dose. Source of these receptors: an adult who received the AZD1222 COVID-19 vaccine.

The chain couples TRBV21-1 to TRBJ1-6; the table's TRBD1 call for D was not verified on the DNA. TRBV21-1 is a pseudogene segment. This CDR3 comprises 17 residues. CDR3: CASSARPGTGPEGPLHF. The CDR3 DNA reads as TGTGCCAGCAGCGCCCGTCCCGGGACAGGGCCGGAAGGACCCCTCCACTTT.

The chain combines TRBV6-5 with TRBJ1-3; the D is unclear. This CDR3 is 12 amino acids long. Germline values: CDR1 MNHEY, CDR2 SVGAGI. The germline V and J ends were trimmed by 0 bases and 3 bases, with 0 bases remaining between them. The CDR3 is CASSYSGNTIYF. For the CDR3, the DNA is TGTGCCAGCAGTTACTCTGGAAACACCATATATTTT.

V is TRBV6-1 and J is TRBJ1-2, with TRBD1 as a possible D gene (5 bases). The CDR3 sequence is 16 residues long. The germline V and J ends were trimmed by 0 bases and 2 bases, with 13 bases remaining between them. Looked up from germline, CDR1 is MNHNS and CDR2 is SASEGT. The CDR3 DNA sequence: TGTGCCAGCAGTGAAGCCCCGGGACTTCGGAACTATGGCTACACCTTC. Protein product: CASSEAPGLRNYGYTF.

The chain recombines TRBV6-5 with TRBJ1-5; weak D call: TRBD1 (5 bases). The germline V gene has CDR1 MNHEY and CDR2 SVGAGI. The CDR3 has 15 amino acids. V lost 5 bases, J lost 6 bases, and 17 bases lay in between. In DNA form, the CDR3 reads TGTGCCAGCAGTCTGGGGCAGGGACCGGGTCAGCCCCAGCATTTT. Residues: CASSLGQGPGQPQHF.

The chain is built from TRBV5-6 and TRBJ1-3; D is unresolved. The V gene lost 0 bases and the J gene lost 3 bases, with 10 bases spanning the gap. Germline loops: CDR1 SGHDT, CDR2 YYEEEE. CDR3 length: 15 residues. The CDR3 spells CASSLAWAGGNTIYF. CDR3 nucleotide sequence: TGTGCCAGCAGCTTGGCCTGGGCCGGTGGAAACACCATATATTTT.

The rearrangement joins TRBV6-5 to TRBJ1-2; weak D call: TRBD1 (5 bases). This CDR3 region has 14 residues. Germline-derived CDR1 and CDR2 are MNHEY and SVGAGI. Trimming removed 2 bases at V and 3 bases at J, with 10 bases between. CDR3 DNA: TGTGCCAGCAGTTACCAGGGAAGCTACTATGGCTACACCTTC. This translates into CASSYQGSYYGYTF.

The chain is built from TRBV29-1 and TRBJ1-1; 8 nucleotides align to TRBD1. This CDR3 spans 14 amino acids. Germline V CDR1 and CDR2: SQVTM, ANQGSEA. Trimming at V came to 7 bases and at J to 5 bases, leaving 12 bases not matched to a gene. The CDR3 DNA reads TGCAGCGGTGCTCCGGGACAGGCAGAGACTGAAGCTTTCTTT. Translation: CSGAPGQAETEAFF.

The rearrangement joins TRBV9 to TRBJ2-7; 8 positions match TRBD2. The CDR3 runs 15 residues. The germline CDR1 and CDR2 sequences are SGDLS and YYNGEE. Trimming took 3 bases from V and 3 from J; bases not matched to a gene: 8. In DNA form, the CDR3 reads TGTGCCAGCAGCGCCGGGGGGGACGGCTACTACGAGCAGTACTTC. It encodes CASSAGGDGYYEQYF.

DNA for the CDR3: TGCAGTGCTACCCAGGGAGGCGAGCAGTACTTC. This gives the protein CSATQGGEQYF. The genes are TRBV20-1 and TRBJ2-7, with D possibly being TRBD2 (6 bases). In germline, CDR1 is DFQATT, CDR2 SNEGSKA (reference sequence). CDR3 length: 11 residues. Trimming removed 4 bases from V and 6 bases from J, with 10 bases in between.

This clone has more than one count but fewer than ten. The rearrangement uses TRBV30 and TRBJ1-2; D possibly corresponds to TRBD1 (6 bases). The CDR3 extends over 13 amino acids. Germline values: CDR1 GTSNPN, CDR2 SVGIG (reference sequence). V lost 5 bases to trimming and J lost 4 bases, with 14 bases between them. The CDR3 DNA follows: TGTGCCTGGGCCTTGGGGGGCCCCTATGGCTACACCTTC. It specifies CAWALGGPYGYTF. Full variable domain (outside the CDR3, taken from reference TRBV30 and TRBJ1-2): SQTIHQWPATLVQPVGSPLSLECTVEGTSNPNLYWYRQAAGRGLQLLFYSVGIGQISSEVPQNLSASRPQDRQFILSSKKLLLSDSGFYLCAWALGGPYGYTFGSGTRLTVV.

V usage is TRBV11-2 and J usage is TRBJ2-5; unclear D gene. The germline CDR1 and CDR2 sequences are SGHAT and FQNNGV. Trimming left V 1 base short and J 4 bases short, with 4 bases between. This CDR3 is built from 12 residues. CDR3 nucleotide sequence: TGTGCCAGCAGCTTAGCTCGAGAGACCCAGTACTTC. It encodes CASSLARETQYF. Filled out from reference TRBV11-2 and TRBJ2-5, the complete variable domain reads EAGVAQSPRYKIIEKRQSVAFWCNPISGHATLYWYQQILGQGPKLLIQFQNNGVVDDSQLPKDRFSAERLKGVDSTLKIQPAKLEDSAVYLCASSLARETQYFGPGTRLLVL.

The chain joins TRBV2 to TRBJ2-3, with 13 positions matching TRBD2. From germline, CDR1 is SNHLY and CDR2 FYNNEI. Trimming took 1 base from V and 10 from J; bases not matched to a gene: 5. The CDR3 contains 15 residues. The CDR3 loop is CASSEGLAGGGAQYF. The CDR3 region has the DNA TGTGCCAGCAGTGAAGGACTAGCGGGAGGAGGGGCGCAGTATTTT. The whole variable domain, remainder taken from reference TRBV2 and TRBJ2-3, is EPEVTQTPSHQVTQMGQEVILRCVPISNHLYFYWYRQILGQKVEFLVSFYNNEISEKSEIFDDQFSVERPDGSNFTLKIRSTKLEDSAMYFCASSEGLAGGGAQYFGPGTRLTVL.

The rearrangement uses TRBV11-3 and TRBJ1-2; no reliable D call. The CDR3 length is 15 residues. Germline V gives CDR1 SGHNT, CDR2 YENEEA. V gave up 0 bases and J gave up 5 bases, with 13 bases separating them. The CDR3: CASSLEVGARYGYTF. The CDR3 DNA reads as TGTGCCAGCAGCTTAGAGGTAGGTGCGAGATATGGCTACACCTTC.

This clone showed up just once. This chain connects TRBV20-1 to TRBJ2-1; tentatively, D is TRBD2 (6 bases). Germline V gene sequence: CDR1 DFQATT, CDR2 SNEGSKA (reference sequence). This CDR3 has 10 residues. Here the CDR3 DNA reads TGCAGCGGACTATACAATGAGCAGTTCTTC. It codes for CSGLYNEQFF.

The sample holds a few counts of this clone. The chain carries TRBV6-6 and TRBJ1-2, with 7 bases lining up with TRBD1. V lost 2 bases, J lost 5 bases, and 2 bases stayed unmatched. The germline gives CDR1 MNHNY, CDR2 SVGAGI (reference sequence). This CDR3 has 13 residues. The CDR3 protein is CASSYIQGYGYTF. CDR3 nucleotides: TGTGCCAGCAGTTACATACAGGGGTATGGCTACACCTTC.

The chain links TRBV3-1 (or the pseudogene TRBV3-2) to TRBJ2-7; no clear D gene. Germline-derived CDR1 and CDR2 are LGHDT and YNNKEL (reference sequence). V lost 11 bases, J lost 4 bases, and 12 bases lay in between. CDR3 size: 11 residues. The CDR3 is CAAGLGYEQYF. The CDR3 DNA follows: TGTGCCGCCGGGCTTGGATACGAGCAGTACTTC.

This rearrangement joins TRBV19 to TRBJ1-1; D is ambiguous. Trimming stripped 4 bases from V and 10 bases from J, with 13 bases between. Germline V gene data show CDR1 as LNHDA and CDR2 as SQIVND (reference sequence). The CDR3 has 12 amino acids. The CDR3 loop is CASSSSENGAFF. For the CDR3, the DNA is TGTGCCAGTAGTAGCTCTGAAAACGGAGCTTTCTTT.